The following is a T cell receptor beta chain sequence with its context. Its antigen is unidentified. Cells were stimulated with CMV-infected fibroblast lysates at around 9.1 ug/mL. CD40L/CD69 double-negative CD45RO-high memory CD4+ T cells were collected. The CDR3 length is 17 residues. Germline CDR1 is SGHDT and CDR2 is YYEEEE. With V trimmed by 2 bases and J by 4 bases, 12 bases remained unmatched. This specimen comes from a study of persistence of HIV-infected CD4 T cells. The libraries were made with immunoSEQ version 4 in survey mode. The method was immunoSEQ multiplex PCR; TCRdb's version includes in-frame clones alone and lacks a portion of them. Of over 30,000 clones listed, roughly 87% are singletons. Study-wide findings and caveats: CMV- and Gag-responding cells had lower TCRbeta richness than CD3/CD28-responding cells.

The chain uses TRBV5-6 and TRBJ1-5, with 7 bases matching TRBD1. This TCR came from an adult woman with HIV who was CMV-seropositive. The sequences come from CD4+ T cells sorted from PBMCs after 18-hour stimulation, collected from a patient who received antiretroviral therapy. CDR3 in DNA: TGTGCCAGCAGCTTAATGACAGGGCAGGCTCGGAATCAGCCCCAGCATTTT. This translates into CASSLMTGQARNQPQHF.